Reported below is one TCR beta chain. Sequenced by immunoSEQ multiplex PCR; TCRdb stores in-frame clones only, minus some. The sample contains roughly 68,000 clones, nearly 95% of which appear only once. CDR1 MNHEY and CDR2 SVGAGI come from the germline V gene. The CDR3 spans 15 residues. V was shortened by 0 bases and J by 7 bases, with 12 bases between the two germline ends. These data come from a study of shared T cell receptors in the human thymus. The sequenced material came from thymocytes. The TCR was taken from a human donor. The V call is TRBV6-5, the J call TRBJ2-2; unclear D gene. The CDR3 DNA follows: TGTGCCAGCAGTTACTCCTTCCCCAGTGGCGGGGAGCTGTTTTTT. It is translated as CASSYSFPSGGELFF.